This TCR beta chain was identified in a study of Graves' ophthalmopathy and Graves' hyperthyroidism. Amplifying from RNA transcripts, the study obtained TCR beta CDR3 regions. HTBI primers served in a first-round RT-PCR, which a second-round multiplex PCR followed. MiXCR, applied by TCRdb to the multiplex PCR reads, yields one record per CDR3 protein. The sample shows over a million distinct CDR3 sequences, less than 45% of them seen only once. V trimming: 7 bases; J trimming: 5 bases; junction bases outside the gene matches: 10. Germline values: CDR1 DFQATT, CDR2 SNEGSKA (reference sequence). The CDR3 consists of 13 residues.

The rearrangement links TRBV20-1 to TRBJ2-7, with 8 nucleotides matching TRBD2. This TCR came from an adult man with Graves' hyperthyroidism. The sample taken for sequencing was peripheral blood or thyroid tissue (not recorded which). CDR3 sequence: CSGWPGGADEQYF. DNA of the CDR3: TGCAGTGGGTGGCCCGGGGGGGCGGACGAGCAGTACTTC.